A single sample gave rise to the 12 T cell receptor beta chains below, sequenced in a study of cytomegalovirus exposure and HLA in healthy donors. The PCR used 60 Vbeta and 13 Jbeta primers. Measured with immunoSEQ multiplex PCR; TCRdb has only the in-frame clones, and not every one. The data contain around 200,000 clones, over 80% of them singletons. The specimen sequenced was PBMCs. These receptors all come from a woman aged 45-65 years in good health and CMV-seropositive.

This clone was observed a few times. The rearrangement links TRBV4-3 to TRBJ1-6, with no clear D. This CDR3 contains 15 residues. V was cut by 0 bases and J by 7 bases, with 10 bases left in between. Germline V lookup: CDR1 LGHNA, CDR2 YSLEER. The CDR3 here is CASSQEVWRNSPLHF. The CDR3, as DNA: TGCGCCAGCAGCCAAGAGGTATGGCGGAATTCACCCCTCCACTTT.

The chain combines TRBV30 with TRBJ1-2; unclear D gene. Germline V CDR1 and CDR2: GTSNPN, SVGIG (reference sequence). The V and J ends lost 8 bases and 4 bases respectively, with 14 bases between them. The CDR3 has 12 residues. CDR3 region: CAGQRGSYGYTF. The CDR3 nucleotides are TGTGCCGGTCAGCGGGGTAGCTATGGCTACACCTTC.

The chain uses TRBV5-6 and TRBJ1-2; possible D gene TRBD1, 5 bases. CDR3 length: 13 residues. The ends were cut back, 1 base at V and 8 bases at J, with 12 bases in the middle. Germline CDR1 is SGHDT and CDR2 is YYEEEE. The DNA for the CDR3 is TGTGCCAGCAGCTTGAGGTCCCAGGGCGGCTACACCTTC. Translated: CASSLRSQGGYTF.

This chain links TRBV5-4 with TRBJ2-3; TRBD1 agrees at 7 bases. Germline-derived CDR1 and CDR2 are SGHNT and YYREEE (reference sequence). V shed 4 bases and J 6 bases; nucleotides not matched to a gene: 8. The length of the CDR3 is 14 residues. In nucleotides, the CDR3 is TGTGCCAGCAGCCCTTTACAGGGGTTGGATACGCAGTATTTT. This gives the protein CASSPLQGLDTQYF. Full variable domain (rest looked up from reference TRBV5-4 and TRBJ2-3): ETGVTQSPTHLIKTRGQQVTLRCSSQSGHNTVSWYQQALGQGPQFIFQYYREEENGRGNFPPRFSGLQFPNYSSELNVNALELDDSALYLCASSPLQGLDTQYFGPGTRLTVL.

The chain is built from TRBV28 and TRBJ1-1; D not resolved. The CDR3 extends over 15 amino acids. V shed 6 bases and J shed 1 base, with 15 bases lying between them. CDR1 is MDHEN and CDR2 is SYDVKM in the germline V gene. CDR3 loop: CASRGRWAGNTEAFF. CDR3 nucleotides: TGTGCCAGCAGGGGCCGTTGGGCAGGGAACACTGAAGCTTTCTTT. Full variable domain (rest looked up from reference TRBV28 and TRBJ1-1): DVKVTQSSRYLVKRTGEKVFLECVQDMDHENMFWYRQDPGLGLRLIYFSYDVKMKEKGDIPEGYSVSREKKERFSLILESASTNQTSMYLCASRGRWAGNTEAFFGQGTRLTVV.

The J gene is TRBJ2-6, the V gene TRBV5-6, with 7 bases identical to TRBD1. The CDR3 covers 16 residues. Losses at the gene ends were 4 bases for V and 2 bases for J; bases not matched to a gene: 6. The germline gives CDR1 SGHDT, CDR2 YYEEEE. The CDR3 sequence is CASSAYGQAGANVLTF. The CDR3 coding sequence is TGTGCCAGCAGCGCGTACGGACAGGCTGGGGCCAACGTCCTGACTTTC.

The chain couples TRBV5-1 to TRBJ1-2; TRBD1 matches at 11 bases. CDR1 is SGHRS and CDR2 is YFSETQ in the germline V gene. There are 17 residues in the CDR3. V shed 0 bases, J shed 5 bases, and the junction held 9 bases outside the gene matches. The chain's CDR3 is CASSLVLQGQGAYGYTF. CDR3 DNA: TGCGCCAGCAGCTTGGTACTCCAAGGACAGGGGGCATATGGCTACACCTTC.

The rearrangement links TRBV29-1 to TRBJ2-1; 9 bases line up with TRBD1. The CDR3 has 18 amino acids. The V gene end was trimmed by 6 bases and the J gene end by 0 bases; junction bases not matched to a gene: 15. The germline V gene encodes CDR1 SQVTM and CDR2 ANQGSEA. The CDR3 bases are TGCAGCGTGGACAGGGACAGGGCACGCCTTAGCTCCTACAATGAGCAGTTCTTC. Its translation: CSVDRDRARLSSYNEQFF.

This chain joins TRBV12-5 and TRBJ2-3; D remains unclear. In germline, CDR1 is LGHNT, CDR2 FRNRAP. The CDR3 is 15 amino acids. V was shortened by 7 bases and J by 3 bases, with 17 bases between the two germline ends. The CDR3 loop reads CASDLNFARTDTQYF. In DNA form, the CDR3 reads TGTGCTAGTGATCTAAATTTTGCCCGGACAGATACGCAGTATTTT.

The rearrangement uses TRBV15 and TRBJ2-7; possibly TRBD2 for D (6 bases). The ends were cut back, 1 base at V and 1 base at J, with 11 bases in the middle. This CDR3 is 15 amino acids long. Germline assignment: CDR1 LNHNV and CDR2 YYDKDF (reference sequence). CDR3 in amino acids: CATSRGPGGSYEQYF. CDR3 coding DNA: TGTGCCACCAGCAGAGGTCCCGGGGGTTCCTACGAGCAGTACTTC.

The chain recombines TRBV6-1 with TRBJ1-6, with D unresolved. Germline lookup yields CDR1 MNHNS and CDR2 SASEGT. This CDR3 has 13 residues. Trimming left V 1 base short and J 10 bases short, with 8 bases between. The CDR3 sequence is CASSEVFLSPLHF. CDR3 sequence (DNA): TGTGCCAGCAGTGAAGTGTTTTTATCACCCCTCCACTTT.

This clone was picked up one time. CDR3 bases: TGTGCCACCAGCAGAGTTGCAGGGGGTACTTATGGCTACACCTTC. It encodes CATSRVAGGTYGYTF. This chain connects TRBV15 to TRBJ1-2, with 7 bases matching TRBD1. Trimming cost V 1 base and J 5 bases; bases outside gene matches: 7. The CDR3 is 15 residues long. Germline CDR1 reads LNHNV; CDR2 reads YYDKDF (reference sequence).